Below, 27 T cell receptor beta chains from the same sample are listed, as sequenced in a study of T cells expressing NK-cell markers. Reanalyzing the 5' RACE reads, TCRdb keeps one entry per CDR3 protein, without DNA. The listing records about 160,000 distinct CDR3 sequences. The sequenced sample consisted of blood T cells: a sorted CD56 or NKG2C T cell subset, CD4+ or CD8+ T cells, or bulk PBMC T cells (not recorded which). Receptors were obtained from a woman between 18 and 70 years old in good health.

The chain combines TRBV7-2 with TRBJ2-1. The length of the CDR3 is 12 residues. Per the germline V gene, CDR1 is SGHTA and CDR2 is FQGNSA. The CDR3 loop is CASSSVTNEQFF.

The V and J genes are TRBV4-2 and TRBJ2-3; the TCRdb call, TRBD2, lacks DNA for checking. The CDR3 totals 15 residues. Germline lookup yields CDR1 LGHNA and CDR2 YNFKEQ. The CDR3 spells CASSQGRVSADTQYF.

The chain uses TRBV5-1 and TRBJ2-1; TCRdb returns TRBD2, unconfirmable since there is no DNA. From germline, CDR1 is SGHRS and CDR2 YFSETQ. The CDR3 consists of 16 residues. CDR3 sequence reads: CASSGGWGDAYNEQFF.

The chain links TRBV7-7 to TRBJ2-5; TCRdb's D call, TRBD1, is unchecked because there is no DNA. From germline, CDR1 is SSHAT and CDR2 FNYEAQ (reference sequence). This CDR3 contains 14 residues. CDR3: CASSQGSGGETQYF.

The chain joins TRBV9 to TRBJ2-2. Germline assignment: CDR1 SGDLS and CDR2 YYNGEE. The CDR3 consists of 14 residues. The CDR3 protein is CASSLTRLAGELFF. Full variable domain (remainder filled in from reference TRBV9 and TRBJ2-2): DSGVTQTPKHLITATGQRVTLRCSPRSGDLSVYWYQQSLDQGLQFLIQYYNGEERAKGNILERFSAQQFPDLHSELNLSSLELGDSALYFCASSLTRLAGELFFGEGSRLTVL.

The chain couples TRBV10-2 to TRBJ1-1; the TRBD1 assignment by TCRdb is unverifiable without DNA. Per germline, CDR1 WSHSY and CDR2 SAAADI. CDR3 length equals 15 residues. The CDR3 loop is CASTQVGRGNTEAFF.

This rearrangement joins TRBV20-1 to TRBJ1-1. The germline gives CDR1 DFQATT, CDR2 SNEGSKA (reference sequence). This CDR3 is 12 amino acids long. The CDR3 is CSAPSGNSEAFF.

The CDR3 region is CAIGGQGAYNEQFF. This sequence joins TRBV12-3 or TRBV12-4 and TRBJ2-1; TCRdb indicates TRBD1, and absent DNA this call remains unverified. The CDR3 sequence is 14 residues long.

V and J are TRBV6-1 and TRBJ1-3. This CDR3 has 15 residues. Germline loops: CDR1 MNHNS, CDR2 SASEGT. The CDR3 protein is CASRQRPLDGNTIYF.

The chain carries TRBV6-1 and TRBJ2-5; the TRBD1 assignment by TCRdb is unverifiable without DNA. The germline CDR1 and CDR2 sequences are MNHNS and SASEGT. The CDR3 covers 13 residues. This chain's CDR3 is CASRKTGGETQYF.

This chain connects TRBV12-3 or TRBV12-4 to TRBJ2-3. The CDR3 is 14 amino acids. CDR3 sequence: CASSLHRSTDTQYF.

The V call is TRBV5-1, the J call TRBJ2-2; TCRdb returns TRBD1, unconfirmable since there is no DNA. CDR3 size: 14 residues. The germline CDR1 and CDR2 sequences are SGHRS and YFSETQ. The CDR3 reads CASSLDRVDGELFF.

This chain connects TRBV2 to TRBJ2-1; the D call of TRBD1 rests on TCRdb alone, since no DNA is present to check it. The CDR3 totals 15 residues. CDR1 and CDR2 (germline): SNHLY, FYNNEI. The CDR3 sequence: CASSEERAGLGEQFF.

The rearrangement uses TRBV5-1 and TRBJ1-4; TCRdb reports TRBD1, a call that lacks DNA to check it against. Germline loops: CDR1 SGHRS, CDR2 YFSETQ. The CDR3 contains 15 residues. The CDR3 sequence: CASSSTGSRGEKLFF.

CDR3 sequence: CASSLGAGDSPLHF. The rearrangement joins TRBV27 to TRBJ1-6; checking the TCRdb D call of TRBD1 is not possible without DNA. The CDR3 totals 14 residues. Germline CDR1 is MNHEY and CDR2 is SMNVEV (reference sequence).

The chain employs TRBV10-3 and TRBJ1-2. Germline values: CDR1 ENHRY, CDR2 SYGVKD. The CDR3 is made up of 14 amino acids. The CDR3 loop reads CAIRPLGGSYGYTF.

The rearrangement links TRBV9 to TRBJ2-2; the TRBD1 assignment by TCRdb is unverifiable without DNA. The CDR3 runs to 16 residues. CDR1 and CDR2 from the germline V gene are SGDLS and YYNGEE. The CDR3 spells CASSVEFQGGAGELFF.

The chain links TRBV6-1 to TRBJ1-5; TCRdb indicates TRBD1, and absent DNA this call remains unverified. The V gene's germline CDR1 is MNHNS and CDR2 SASEGT. The CDR3 totals 12 residues. This CDR3 reads CASSEPGWPQHF.

J is TRBJ2-7 and V is TRBV4-2; TCRdb reports TRBD2, a call that lacks DNA to check it against. CDR1 and CDR2 (germline): LGHNA, YNFKEQ. The CDR3 runs 15 residues. The CDR3 loop is CASSHSGRDSYEQYF.

The chain joins TRBV25-1 to TRBJ2-7. This CDR3 has 11 residues. The germline V gene encodes CDR1 MGHDK and CDR2 SYGVNS. The CDR3 here is CASSETKEQYF.

This chain's CDR3 is CSARVPSGNTDTQYF. This rearrangement joins TRBV20-1 to TRBJ2-3. The CDR3 is 15 amino acids. Germline-derived CDR1 and CDR2 are DFQATT and SNEGSKA (reference sequence).

This sequence joins TRBV27 and TRBJ1-2; TCRdb reports TRBD1, a call that lacks DNA to check it against. The V gene's germline CDR1 is MNHEY and CDR2 SMNVEV (reference sequence). The CDR3 has 16 residues. This chain's CDR3 is CASSSMYTGTGDGYTF.

The chain combines TRBV20-1 with TRBJ2-3; TCRdb's D call of TRBD2 is untestable without DNA. Germline CDR1 and CDR2: DFQATT and SNEGSKA (reference sequence). This CDR3 has 15 residues. CDR3 loop: CSAYRTSRPTDTQYF.

V is TRBV4-2 and J is TRBJ1-6; lacking DNA, the TRBD1 call made by TCRdb goes unchecked. Germline CDR1 is LGHNA and CDR2 is YNFKEQ. This CDR3 is built from 15 residues. Here the CDR3 reads CASSQETGGNSPLHF.

This rearrangement joins TRBV3-1 to TRBJ2-7. The CDR3 has 12 residues. The V gene's germline CDR1 is LGHDT and CDR2 YNNKEL (reference sequence). The chain's CDR3 is CASSPLFGEQYF.

V usage is TRBV29-1 and J usage is TRBJ2-1; TCRdb reports TRBD1, a call that lacks DNA to check it against. The CDR3 has 13 amino acids. Germline loops: CDR1 SQVTM, CDR2 ANQGSEA. CDR3 residues: CSVAGQNYNEQFF.

V is TRBV30 and J is TRBJ1-1. The CDR3 totals 13 residues. Germline CDR1 and CDR2: GTSNPN and SVGIG (reference sequence). The CDR3: CAWNGIRKTEAFF.